This T cell receptor beta chain was obtained from a study of regulatory T cells in long-lasting Graves disease. Through Arm-PCR of CDR3 regions and iRepertoire HTBI primers, TCR beta libraries were built. TCRdb re-derived calls from the multiplex PCR reads in MiXCR, one entry per CDR3 protein. The sample includes some 370,000 distinct CDR3 sequences, more than 20% of them seen just once. Described time point: persistent/refractory GD, antithyroid drugs over 5 years with positive TRAb. After RNA was extracted from PBMCs, the TCR library was made from it. Per American Thyroid Association guidelines, Graves' disease was diagnosed. This clonotype has a count of ten or more. At one end, the junction sequence differs from germline, possibly due to a read error. The source is a woman between 35 and 50 years old with Graves disease. Sequenced material: peripheral blood mononuclear cells (PBMCs), taken when the disease was refractory, from a patient treated with antithyroid drugs.

The CDR3 sequence: CASSPSRNSGELFF. The CDR3 DNA is TGTGCCAGTAGTCCAAGCCGGAACAGCGGGGAGCTGTTTTTT. This sequence joins TRBV19 and TRBJ2-2, with D unclear. This CDR3 spans 14 amino acids. In germline, CDR1 is LNHDA, CDR2 SQIVND (reference sequence). Drawing the rest from reference TRBV19 and TRBJ2-2, the complete variable domain is DGGITQSPKYLFRKEGQNVTLSCEQNLNHDAMYWYRQDPGQGLRLIYYSQIVNDFQKGDIAEGYSVSREKKESFPLTVTSAQKNPTAFYLCASSPSRNSGELFFGEGSRLTVL.